The source of this TCR beta chain is a study of technical replicates of blood from several donors. V was shortened by 4 bases and J by 4 bases, with 16 bases between the two germline ends. CDR1 and CDR2 from the germline V gene are SNHLY and FYNNEI. The CDR3 contains 16 residues. Sequencing was performed with immunoSEQ multiplex PCR; in TCRdb, only in-frame clones are kept and a portion is missing. The sample contains around 72,000 clones, approximately 91% of which appear only once. This chain links TRBV2 with TRBJ2-2; a possible D gene is TRBD2 (7 bases). This sequence was found in a human donor in good health. Some clones in this sample may be carry-over from other donors' samples. Material: PBMCs. CDR3 coding DNA: TGTGCCAGCAGTGGGGGGGCGGGGGCCGGCACCGGGGAGCTGTTTTTT. Amino acid sequence: CASSGGAGAGTGELFF.